The 12 T cell receptor beta chains given below trace back to one sample, sequenced in a study of shared clonotypes between healthy human individuals. The table came from immunoSEQ multiplex PCR; TCRdb's copy has only in-frame clones and leaves some out. The sample shows 2,100,000 or so clones, under 97% of them seen only once. Material for sequencing was naive CD4+ T cells sorted from blood. As to subset: CD45RA+ positively selected. All receptors come from a man aged 18 to 35 in good health.

The CDR3 DNA sequence: TGCGCCAGCAGCCCCCCGGACAGGGGCAATGAGCAGTTCTTC. Protein product: CASSPPDRGNEQFF. This chain uses TRBV4-1 with TRBJ2-1, with 9 bases matching TRBD1. This CDR3 is 14 amino acids long. J was trimmed by 6 bases and V by 4 bases; bases with no gene match: 4. Germline V lookup: CDR1 MGHRA, CDR2 YSYEKL.

The rearrangement links TRBV7-2 to TRBJ2-4, with unresolved D. CDR3 length equals 14 residues. Germline V gene data show CDR1 as SGHTA and CDR2 as FQGNSA. V was trimmed by 7 bases and J by 1 base, leaving 11 bases between them. CDR3 in DNA: TGTGCCAGCACGGGTCCCGATGCCAAAAACATTCAGTACTTC. The encoded protein is CASTGPDAKNIQYF.

The chain uses TRBV7-2 and TRBJ1-3; no reliable D call. This CDR3 region has 15 residues. Germline lookup yields CDR1 SGHTA and CDR2 FQGNSA. The V end was cut by 4 bases, the J end by 4 bases, with 14 bases between. The CDR3 loop is CASSSITAPGNTIYF. For the CDR3, the DNA is TGTGCCAGCAGCTCTATTACAGCCCCGGGAAACACCATATATTTT.

The chain uses TRBV5-1 and TRBJ1-4, with 7 bases that match TRBD1. Germline trimming cut 2 bases from V and 5 bases from J; bases unmatched to any gene: 9. Per germline, CDR1 SGHRS and CDR2 YFSETQ. The CDR3 extends over 16 amino acids. As DNA, the CDR3 is TGCGCCAGCAGCTTAGGCCCCGGGACAGCGAATGAAAAACTGTTTTTT. It specifies CASSLGPGTANEKLFF.

The chain has TRBV9 and TRBJ1-3, with a possible D match to TRBD1 (6 bases). This CDR3 is built from 16 residues. The ends were cut back, 4 bases at V and 0 bases at J, with 14 bases in the middle. Per the germline V gene, CDR1 is SGDLS and CDR2 is YYNGEE. The CDR3 nucleotides are TGTGCCAGCAGCCCTAGGGGGGGGAGCTCTGGAAACACCATATATTTT. It is translated as CASSPRGGSSGNTIYF. The whole variable domain, filled in from reference TRBV9 and TRBJ1-3, reads DSGVTQTPKHLITATGQRVTLRCSPRSGDLSVYWYQQSLDQGLQFLIQYYNGEERAKGNILERFSAQQFPDLHSELNLSSLELGDSALYFCASSPRGGSSGNTIYFGEGSWLTVV.

This clone was detected only once. The chain employs TRBV20-1 and TRBJ2-5, with D perhaps TRBD2 (6 bases). Germline values: CDR1 DFQATT, CDR2 SNEGSKA (reference sequence). V lost 6 bases and J 7 bases, leaving 12 bases between the germline ends. The CDR3 length is 11 residues. CDR3 coding DNA: TGCAGTGCGTGGGAGGCGGGGACCCAGTACTTC. This encodes CSAWEAGTQYF.

This chain connects TRBV25-1 to TRBJ1-6; 9 nucleotides line up with TRBD1. This CDR3 contains 15 residues. V was pared by 2 bases and J by 10 bases, with 6 bases of the junction left unmatched. Germline V gene data show CDR1 as MGHDK and CDR2 as SYGVNS. CDR3 nucleotide sequence: TGTGCCAGCAGTGAACACGGGACAGGGCGGTCACCCCTCCACTTT. It translates to CASSEHGTGRSPLHF.

The chain links TRBV7-9 to TRBJ2-3; 7 bases line up with TRBD2. Germline lookup yields CDR1 SEHNR and CDR2 FQNEAQ (reference sequence). V dropped 4 bases and J dropped 2; count of bases not matched to a gene: 6. The CDR3 consists of 15 residues. The CDR3 protein is CASSSRGRDTDTQYF. CDR3 DNA sequence: TGTGCCAGCAGCTCACGGGGGAGGGACACAGATACGCAGTATTTT.

This clone appeared once. This chain joins TRBV5-5 and TRBJ1-4; D may be TRBD1 (5 bases). Trimming removed 3 bases from V and 6 bases from J, with 18 bases in between. The germline V gene encodes CDR1 SGHKS and CDR2 YYEKEE (reference sequence). The CDR3 sequence is 16 residues long. The CDR3 DNA follows: TGTGCCAGCAGCTGGGGGATGAGGGCTACAGATGAAAAACTGTTTTTT. This encodes CASSWGMRATDEKLFF.

The V gene is TRBV2, the J gene TRBJ1-4; 7 bases map to TRBD1. This CDR3 contains 17 residues. J gave up 6 bases and V 5 bases, and 15 bases lay outside the gene matches. Germline loops: CDR1 SNHLY, CDR2 FYNNEI. CDR3 protein: CASSRQGLAAFYEKLFF. For the CDR3, the DNA is TGTGCCAGCAGTCGACAGGGTCTGGCTGCCTTTTATGAAAAACTGTTTTTT.

Concerning this clone itself: At the DNA level, this CDR3 is encoded by other sequences in the same sample as well. V gene TRBV6-5 combines with J gene TRBJ1-5; D ambiguous. V was cut by 6 bases and J by 2 bases, with 11 bases left in between. The germline CDR1 and CDR2 sequences are MNHEY and SVGAGI. The CDR3 is 14 residues long. The CDR3 bases are TGTGCCAGCAGCTCGACCGGGGGCAATCAGCCCCAGCATTTT. Translation: CASSSTGGNQPQHF.

The chain's CDR3 is CASSAGTGSYGYTF. Written as DNA, the CDR3 is TGCGCCAGCAGCGCCGGGACAGGGAGTTATGGCTACACCTTC. The chain links TRBV5-1 to TRBJ1-2; 9 nucleotides agree with TRBD1. CDR1 SGHRS and CDR2 YFSETQ come from the germline V gene. With V trimmed by 4 bases and J by 5 bases, 6 bases remained unmatched. The CDR3 runs 14 residues. Variable domain in full (rest from reference TRBV5-1 and TRBJ1-2): KAGVTQTPRYLIKTRGQQVTLSCSPISGHRSVSWYQQTPGQGLQFLFEYFSETQRNKGNFPGRFSGRQFSNSRSEMNVSTLELGDSALYLCASSAGTGSYGYTFGSGTRLTVV.